The rows below give T cell receptor beta chains drawn from one sample of a study of T cell repertoires in cytomegalovirus infection. TCRdb reprocessed the reads with MiXCR, giving one entry per CDR3 protein. The sample carries 150,000 to 200,000 distinct CDR3 sequences, around 14% recorded once. Input material: PBMCs. The receptors were gathered from a human donor in good health (CMV status not recorded). Some clones in this sample may be carry-over from other donors' samples. The CDR3 runs from the conserved cysteine through the conserved F or W. A D gene is named only where the DNA matches it firmly.

D gene | V gene | CDR3 protein
TRBD1 | TRBV7-3 | CASSFPVRGLPRFGNTIYF
. | TRBV5-1 | CASSVGGTYNEQFF
. | TRBV7-6 | CASSFHQRGETQYF
. | TRBV28 | CASSLVPAEANYGYTF
. | TRBV7-8 | CASSLVAGTGSPLHF
TRBD1 | TRBV19 | CASSTLIGQGDNEQYF
. | TRBV29-1 | CSVEEWDRGLSGANVLTF
. | TRBV7-2 | CASSLGPGANTGELFF
. | TRBV7-2 | CASSFRAATYGYTF
. | TRBV7-8 | CASSSRWVQEIVNQPQHF
. | TRBV11-2 | CASKLGLNTEAFF
. | TRBV28 | CASRRALERNEQYF
. | TRBV12-5 | CASGSLGNNYEQYF
. | TRBV3-1 | CASSHVGVQETQYF
. | TRBV20-1 | CSAARGRTMNTEAFF
. | TRBV7-9 | CASSRGGVLNQPQHF
. | TRBV5-3 | CASSLAISGGTLNTEAFF
. | TRBV28 | CASSLGRPQETQYF
. | TRBV2 | CASKTGRTEETQYF
. | TRBV28 | CASSLQEGDQPQHF
. | TRBV12-3/TRBV12-4 | CASSLRPAYEQYF
. | TRBV7-2 | CASSPGIGRETQYF
. | TRBV19 | CASSMHVDTQYF
. | TRBV9 | CASSVEETYEQYF